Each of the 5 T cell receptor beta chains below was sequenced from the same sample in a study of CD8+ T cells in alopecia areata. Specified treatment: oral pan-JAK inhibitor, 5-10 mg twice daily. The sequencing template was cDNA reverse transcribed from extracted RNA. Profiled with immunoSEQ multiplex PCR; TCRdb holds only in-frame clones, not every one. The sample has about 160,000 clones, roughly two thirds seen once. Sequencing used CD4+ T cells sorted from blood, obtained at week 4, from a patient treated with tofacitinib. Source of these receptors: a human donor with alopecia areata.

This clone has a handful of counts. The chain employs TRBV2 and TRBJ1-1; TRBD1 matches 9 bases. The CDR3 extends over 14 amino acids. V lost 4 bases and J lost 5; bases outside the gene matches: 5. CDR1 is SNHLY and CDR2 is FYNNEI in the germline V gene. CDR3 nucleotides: TGTGCCAGCAGTGGGACAGGGGTGGGGACTGAAGCTTTCTTT. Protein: CASSGTGVGTEAFF.

The CDR3 sequence is CSVEQGSDEQYF. Written as DNA, the CDR3 is TGCAGCGTTGAACAGGGTTCGGACGAGCAGTACTTC. The chain recombines TRBV29-1 with TRBJ2-7; D perhaps matches TRBD1 (5 bases). V gave up 2 bases and J gave up 5 bases, with 10 bases separating them. Germline loops: CDR1 SQVTM, CDR2 ANQGSEA. This CDR3 is built from 12 residues.

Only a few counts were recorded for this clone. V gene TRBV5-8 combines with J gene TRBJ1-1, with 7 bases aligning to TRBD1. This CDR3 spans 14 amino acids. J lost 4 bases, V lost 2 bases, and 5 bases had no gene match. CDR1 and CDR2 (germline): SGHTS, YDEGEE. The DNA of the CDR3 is TGTGCCAGCAGCTTTCGAACAGGGGTCACTGAAGCTTTCTTT. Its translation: CASSFRTGVTEAFF.

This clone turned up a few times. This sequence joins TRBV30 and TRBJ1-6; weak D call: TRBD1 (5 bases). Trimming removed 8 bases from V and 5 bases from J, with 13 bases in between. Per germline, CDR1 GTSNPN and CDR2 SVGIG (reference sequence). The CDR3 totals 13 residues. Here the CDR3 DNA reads TGTGCCGGAAGACAGCAAGATAATTCACCCCTCCACTTT. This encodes CAGRQQDNSPLHF.

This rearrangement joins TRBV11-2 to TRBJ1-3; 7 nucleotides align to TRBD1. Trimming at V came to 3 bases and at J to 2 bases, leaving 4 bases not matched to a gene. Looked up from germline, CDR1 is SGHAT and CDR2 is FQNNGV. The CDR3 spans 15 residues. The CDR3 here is CASSLTGLTGNTIYF. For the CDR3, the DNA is TGTGCCAGCAGCTTGACAGGGCTAACTGGAAACACCATATATTTT.